A selection of T cell receptor beta chains follows, all from one sample in a study of shared clonotypes between healthy human individuals. Sequencing used immunoSEQ multiplex PCR; TCRdb keeps in-frame clones, though not all of them. The sample shows 450,000 to 500,000 clones, about 79% of them seen only once. Input material: PBMCs. All receptors derive from a woman between 40 and 50 years old in good health. Some clones in this sample may be carry-over from other donors' samples. Both conserved end residues are part of each CDR3. A D gene is named only where the DNA matches it firmly. Expanded clones get a size class; other rows say once, few or many, or leave the size out.

clone size	D gene	CDR3 length	J gene	V gene	CDR3 DNA	CDR3 protein
-	TRBD2	15	TRBJ2-1	TRBV4-2	TGTGCCAGCAGCCAAGTTGCGGGAGTATACAATGAGCAGTTCTTC	CASSQVAGVYNEQFF
-	TRBD1	14	TRBJ2-3	TRBV10-3	TGTGCCGTCCGAGAAGGGACAGGGGTAGATACGCAGTATTTT	CAVREGTGVDTQYF
-	-	19	TRBJ1-1	TRBV28	TGTGCCAGCAGTTTAAGACAGAGGAGGGGGAACCTTAGGGGCACTGAAGCTTTCTTT	CASSLRQRRGNLRGTEAFF
-	-	13	TRBJ1-1	TRBV7-9	TGTGCCAGCAGCTTGTCAGAGAACACTGAAGCTTTCTTT	CASSLSENTEAFF
few	-	14	TRBJ1-1	TRBV7-2	TGTGCCAGCAGCCCCCTGACAATGAACACTGAAGCTTTCTTT	CASSPLTMNTEAFF
once	TRBD1	14	TRBJ2-5	TRBV5-4	TGTGCCAGCAGCAGTGGACAGGGCCAAGAGACCCAGTACTTC	CASSSGQGQETQYF
-	TRBD2	15	TRBJ2-3	TRBV28	TGTGCCAGCTCCGAACTGACTAGCGGTTCAGATACGCAGTATTTT	CASSELTSGSDTQYF
-	-	13	TRBJ2-1	TRBV30	TGTGCCTGGAGTTGGGGTGGACACAATGAGCAGTTCTTC	CAWSWGGHNEQFF
-	-	11	TRBJ2-7	TRBV6-1	TGTGCCAGCAGTGCGCCCTACGAGCAGTACTTC	CASSAPYEQYF
-	-	14	TRBJ2-5	TRBV29-1	TGCAGCGTTGGGCAGGGCAGTCTCCAAGAGACCCAGTACTTC	CSVGQGSLQETQYF
-	TRBD1	13	TRBJ1-1	TRBV29-1	TGCAGCGTTGTTGGGACAGTAGTGCCTGAAGCTTTCTTT	CSVVGTVVPEAFF
-	-	13	TRBJ2-5	TRBV7-8	TGTGCCAGCAGCTTAGTGAGAAGAGAGACCCAGTACTTC	CASSLVRRETQYF
-	-	16	TRBJ1-1	TRBV27	TGTGCCAGCAGGGCGCGGGTCAGCTTGATGAACACTGAAGCTTTCTTT	CASRARVSLMNTEAFF
few	TRBD1	16	TRBJ1-2	TRBV27	TGTGCCAGCAGTCTCGACAGGGGAGCAGCTAACTATGGCTACACCTTC	CASSLDRGAANYGYTF
-	TRBD2	12	TRBJ2-1	TRBV9	TGTGCCAGCAACGGGAGGGCCGCTGAGCAGTTCTTC	CASNGRAAEQFF
few	-	13	TRBJ1-5	TRBV18	TGTGCCAGCTCATCAATTGACAATCAGCCCCAGCATTTT	CASSSIDNQPQHF
-	TRBD2	16	TRBJ2-4	TRBV5-4	TGTGCCAGCAGCTTGGGGACTAGCGGGAGGAGGAACATTCAGTACTTC	CASSLGTSGRRNIQYF
many	TRBD2	16	TRBJ2-7	TRBV5-6	TGTGCCAGCAGCTCGACCAGACTAGCGGACCCGCCCGAGCAGTACTTC	CASSSTRLADPPEQYF
-	TRBD1	15	TRBJ2-1	TRBV30	TGTGCCTGGAGTGCCGGACAGGGGGCCTACAATGAGCAGTTCTTC	CAWSAGQGAYNEQFF
-	TRBD1	14	TRBJ1-1	TRBV2	TGTGCCAGCGGGGGACAGGGGGGACTCACTGAAGCTTTCTTT	CASGGQGGLTEAFF
-	TRBD2	15	TRBJ2-7	TRBV11-2	TGTGCCAGCAGCTCCGGGACTAGCGGGTACTACGAGCAGTACTTC	CASSSGTSGYYEQYF
-	TRBD1	13	TRBJ2-5	TRBV5-4	TGTGCCAGCAACTTGGACAGGGGGGAGACCCAGTACTTC	CASNLDRGETQYF
many	TRBD2	16	TRBJ2-1	TRBV27	TGTGCCAGCAGTTCATTTCTAGCGGGGGCCTACAATGAGCAGTTCTTC	CASSSFLAGAYNEQFF
-	TRBD2	17	TRBJ2-7	TRBV5-1	TGCGCCAGCACGCCCCCCCGGGGACTAGCGCCTCCATACGAGCAGTACTTC	CASTPPRGLAPPYEQYF
few	-	12	TRBJ1-2	TRBV9	TGTGCCAGCAGCGGGGCAGCCCCTGGCTACACCTTC	CASSGAAPGYTF
-	-	12	TRBJ1-2	TRBV7-2	TGTGCCAGCAGCTTAAACAGGGATGGCTACACCTTC	CASSLNRDGYTF
-	TRBD1	16	TRBJ2-3	TRBV29-1	TGCAGCGCCCAAGGGACAGGCCGAGGGGCCACAGATACGCAGTATTTT	CSAQGTGRGATDTQYF
few	-	15	TRBJ1-1	TRBV19	TGTGCCAGTAGTATAGCGGGTGCAGTGAACACTGAAGCTTTCTTT	CASSIAGAVNTEAFF
few	-	14	TRBJ1-1	TRBV5-1	TGCGCCAGCAGCCGCAGGGAAGTGAACACTGAAGCTTTCTTT	CASSRREVNTEAFF
-	TRBD2	14	TRBJ2-1	TRBV7-3	TGTGCCAGCAGCCCCAGCGGGAGGGCCAGTGAGCAGTTCTTC	CASSPSGRASEQFF
-	TRBD2	15	TRBJ2-3	TRBV2	TGTGCCAGCAGTGTCTTGGCTAGCGGAACAGATACGCAGTATTTT	CASSVLASGTDTQYF
-	-	15	TRBJ2-1	TRBV7-9	TGTGCCAGCAGCTTAGCGGGGGGACACTACAATGAGCAGTTCTTC	CASSLAGGHYNEQFF
once	TRBD1	18	TRBJ2-7	TRBV5-6	TGTGCCAGCAGCTTGGGGTTGGGGCAGGGGACAGGGTCCTACGAGCAGTACTTC	CASSLGLGQGTGSYEQYF
-	TRBD1	16	TRBJ1-1	TRBV9	TGTGCCAGCAGCCGAACAGGGGCCCAAATGAACACTGAAGCTTTCTTT	CASSRTGAQMNTEAFF
-	-	15	TRBJ2-7	TRBV19	TGTGCCAGTAGCACCGGGACTCCCAGCTCCTACGAGCAGTACTTC	CASSTGTPSSYEQYF
-	-	10	TRBJ1-2	TRBV29-1	TGCAGCGTTGGAGAACCGAGCAGCGCCTTC	CSVGEPSSAF
-	-	14	TRBJ1-2	TRBV30	TGTGCCTGGAGGGATATTGTTGAGAGTGGTGGCTACACCTTC	CAWRDIVESGGYTF
-	TRBD2	16	TRBJ2-1	TRBV18	TGTGCCAGCTCACCTGGGCTAGCGGGAAGCTACAATGAGCAGTTCTTC	CASSPGLAGSYNEQFF
-	-	15	TRBJ2-7	TRBV2	TGTGCCAGCCGAAAGGAGGGCGGGATGATTTACGAGCAGTACTTC	CASRKEGGMIYEQYF
-	TRBD2	16	TRBJ2-2	TRBV6-6	TGTGCCAGCAGTTTGTCACTAGCGGGAGGCACCGGGGAGCTGTTTTTT	CASSLSLAGGTGELFF
-	-	14	TRBJ2-1	TRBV15	TGTGCCACCAATTCTAAGGCCTTTAGCGATGAGCAGTTCTTC	CATNSKAFSDEQFF
-	TRBD1	15	TRBJ2-1	TRBV2	TGTGCCAGCAGTGACCCAGGGACAGTATACAATGAGCAGTTCTTC	CASSDPGTVYNEQFF
-	TRBD1	15	TRBJ1-5	TRBV28	TGTGCCAGCAGCCCCGACAGGGATAGCAATCAGCCCCAGCATTTT	CASSPDRDSNQPQHF
-	-	16	TRBJ2-3	TRBV6-1	TGTGCCAGCAGTGGAGGGACAATTCACAACACAGATACGCAGTATTTT	CASSGGTIHNTDTQYF
-	TRBD2	16	TRBJ2-7	TRBV11-2	TGTGCCAGCAGCTCCCTTAGCGGGAGGTCTTCCCACGAGCAGTACTTC	CASSSLSGRSSHEQYF
-	-	14	TRBJ2-5	TRBV25-1	TGTGCCAGCAGTGTTGCTCAATACCAAGAGACCCAGTACTTC	CASSVAQYQETQYF
few	-	13	TRBJ2-5	TRBV18	TGTGCCAGCTCAACGACCTACCAAGAGACCCAGTACTTC	CASSTTYQETQYF
once	-	17	TRBJ2-2	TRBV21-1	TGTGCCAGCAGCAAAGACTGGGGACAGGGAGACACCGGGGAGCTGTTTTTT	CASSKDWGQGDTGELFF
-	-	13	TRBJ1-1	TRBV6-5	TGTGCCAGCAGTTACATGAGGGGCACTGAAGCTTTCTTT	CASSYMRGTEAFF
few	TRBD2	17	TRBJ2-1	TRBV5-1	TGCGCCAGCAGCTTCTTTCGGACTAGCGGGACATACAATGAGCAGTTCTTC	CASSFFRTSGTYNEQFF
-	-	14	TRBJ1-5	TRBV9	TGTGCCAGCAGCCCCGGGGGGGGGTCGGAGCCCCAGCATTTT	CASSPGGGSEPQHF
-	-	14	TRBJ1-2	TRBV7-9	TGTGCCAGCAGCTTAGTTGCAGGGGTCTATGGCTACACCTTC	CASSLVAGVYGYTF
-	TRBD1	13	TRBJ2-7	TRBV2	TGTGCCAGCAGTGGCACAGGGGGTTACGAGCAGTACTTC	CASSGTGGYEQYF